Sequencing of this T cell receptor (beta chain) was carried out in a study of blood T cell repertoires in COVID-19. Study details: Acute-phase and convalescent COVID-19 samples originated in the United States, Italy and Spain. The analysed material was cDNA or gDNA that came from T cells, B-cell-depleted T cells, or PBMCs.

A single count supports this clone. Original data processing: Estimation of nucleated cell counts relied on the amplification of reference gene primers. Profiling relied on immunoSEQ multiplex PCR, and the TCRdb table lists in-frame clones only, not all of them. V and J calls plus clone size are reproduced from that table; the DNA served to infer D and trimming. This table has some 110,000 clones, around nine tenths appearing once. CDR3 size: 13 residues. This clonotype was obtained from a man between 35 and 55 years old with acute or convalescent COVID-19. Sequenced sample: peripheral blood. V and J are TRBV1 and TRBJ2-4; the table's D call, TRBD2, was not checked against the DNA. TRBV1 is annotated as a pseudogene. The CDR3 DNA reads as TGCACCAGCGGTGGACTAGCCAAAAACATTCAGTACTTC. Residues: CTSGGLAKNIQYF.